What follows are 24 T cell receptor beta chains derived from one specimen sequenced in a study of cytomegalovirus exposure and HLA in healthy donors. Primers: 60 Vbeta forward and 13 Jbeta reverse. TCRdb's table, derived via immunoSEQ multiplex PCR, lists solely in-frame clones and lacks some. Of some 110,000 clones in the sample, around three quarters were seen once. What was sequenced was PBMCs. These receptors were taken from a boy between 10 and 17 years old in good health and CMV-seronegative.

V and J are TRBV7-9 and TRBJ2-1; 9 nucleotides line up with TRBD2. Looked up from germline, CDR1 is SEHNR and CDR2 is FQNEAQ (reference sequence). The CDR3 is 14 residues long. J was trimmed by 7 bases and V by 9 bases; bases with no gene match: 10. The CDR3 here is CASLLAGAGNEQFF. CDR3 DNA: TGTGCCAGTCTGTTAGCGGGGGCCGGTAATGAGCAGTTCTTC.

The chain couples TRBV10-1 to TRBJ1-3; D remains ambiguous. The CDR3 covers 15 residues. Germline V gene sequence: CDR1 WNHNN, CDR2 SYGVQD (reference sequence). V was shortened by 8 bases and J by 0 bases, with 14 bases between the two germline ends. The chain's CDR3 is CASPLDQNSGNTIYF. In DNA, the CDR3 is TGCGCCAGCCCCCTAGATCAGAACTCTGGAAACACCATATATTTT.

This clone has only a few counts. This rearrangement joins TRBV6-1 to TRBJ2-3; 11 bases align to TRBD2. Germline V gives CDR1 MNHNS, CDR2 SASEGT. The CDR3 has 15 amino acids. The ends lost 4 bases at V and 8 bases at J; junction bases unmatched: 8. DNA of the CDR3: TGTGCCAGCAGTGTTCTAGCGGGAGGCGCCGGTACGCAGTATTTT. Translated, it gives CASSVLAGGAGTQYF.

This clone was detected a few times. CDR3 DNA: TGCGCCAGCAGCCTAGGATTGAACACTGAAGCTTTCTTT. This encodes CASSLGLNTEAFF. The rearrangement uses TRBV5-1 and TRBJ1-1; D remains ambiguous. Trimming shortened V by 4 bases and J by 0 bases, and 7 bases separated the two germline ends. CDR3 length equals 13 residues. The germline V gene encodes CDR1 SGHRS and CDR2 YFSETQ.

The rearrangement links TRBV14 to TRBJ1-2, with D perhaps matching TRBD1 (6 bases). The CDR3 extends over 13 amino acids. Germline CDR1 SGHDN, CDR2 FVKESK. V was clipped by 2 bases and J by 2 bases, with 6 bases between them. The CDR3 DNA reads TGTGCCAGCAGCCAACAGGGGAACTATGGCTACACCTTC. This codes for CASSQQGNYGYTF.

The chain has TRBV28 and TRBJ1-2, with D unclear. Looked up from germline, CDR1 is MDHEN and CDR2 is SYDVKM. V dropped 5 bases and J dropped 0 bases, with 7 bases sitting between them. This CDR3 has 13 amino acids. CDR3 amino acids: CASSTSANYGYTF. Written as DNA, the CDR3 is TGTGCCAGCAGTACGTCAGCTAACTATGGCTACACCTTC.

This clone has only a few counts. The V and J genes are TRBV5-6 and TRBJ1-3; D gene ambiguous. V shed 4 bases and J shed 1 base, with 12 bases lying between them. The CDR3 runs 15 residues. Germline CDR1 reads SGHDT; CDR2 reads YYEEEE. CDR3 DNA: TGTGCCAGCAGCCTTCGGGTCATTTCTGGAAACACCATATATTTT. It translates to CASSLRVISGNTIYF.

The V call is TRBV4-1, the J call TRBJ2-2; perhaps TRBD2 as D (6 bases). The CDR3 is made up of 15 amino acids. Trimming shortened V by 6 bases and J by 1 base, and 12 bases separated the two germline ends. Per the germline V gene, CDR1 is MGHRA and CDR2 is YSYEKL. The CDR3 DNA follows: TGCGCCAGCAGAGACCCGGGACTGAACACCGGGGAGCTGTTTTTT. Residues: CASRDPGLNTGELFF.

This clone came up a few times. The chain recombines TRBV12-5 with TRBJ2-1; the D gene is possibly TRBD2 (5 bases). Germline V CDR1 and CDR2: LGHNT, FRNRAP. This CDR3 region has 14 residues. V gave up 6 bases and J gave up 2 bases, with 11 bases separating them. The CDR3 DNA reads TGTGCTAGTGGCTCTGAGGGAACCTACAATGAGCAGTTCTTC. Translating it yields CASGSEGTYNEQFF. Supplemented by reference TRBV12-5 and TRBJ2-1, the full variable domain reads DARVTQTPRHKVTEMGQEVTMRCQPILGHNTVFWYRQTMMQGLELLAYFRNRAPLDDSGMPKDRFSAEMPDATLATLKIQPSEPRDSAVYFCASGSEGTYNEQFFGPGTRLTVL.

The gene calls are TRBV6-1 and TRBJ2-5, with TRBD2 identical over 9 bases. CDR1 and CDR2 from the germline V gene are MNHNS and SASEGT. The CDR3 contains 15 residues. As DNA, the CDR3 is TGTGCTAGTAGCGGGCTAGCGGGGAACCAAGAGACCCAGTACTTC. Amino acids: CASSGLAGNQETQYF.

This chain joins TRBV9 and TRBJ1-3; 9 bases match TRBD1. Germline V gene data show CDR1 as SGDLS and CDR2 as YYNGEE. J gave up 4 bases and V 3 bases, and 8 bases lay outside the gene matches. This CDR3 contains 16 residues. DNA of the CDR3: TGTGCCAGCAGCGCTAGGGACAGGGTAGCAGGAAACACCATATATTTT. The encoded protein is CASSARDRVAGNTIYF.

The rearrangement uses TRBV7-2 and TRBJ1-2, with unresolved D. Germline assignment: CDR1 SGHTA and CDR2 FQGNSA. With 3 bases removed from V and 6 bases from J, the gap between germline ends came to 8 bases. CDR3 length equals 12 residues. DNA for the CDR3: TGTGCCAGCAGCTTTCCCCAGGATGGCTACACCTTC. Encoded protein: CASSFPQDGYTF.

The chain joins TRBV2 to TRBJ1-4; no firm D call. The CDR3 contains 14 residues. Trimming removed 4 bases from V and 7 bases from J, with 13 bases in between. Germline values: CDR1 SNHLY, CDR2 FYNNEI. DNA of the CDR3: TGTGCCAGCAGTGTGATAGGAGGTGGTGAAAAACTGTTTTTT. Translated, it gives CASSVIGGGEKLFF. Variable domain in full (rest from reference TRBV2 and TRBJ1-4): EPEVTQTPSHQVTQMGQEVILRCVPISNHLYFYWYRQILGQKVEFLVSFYNNEISEKSEIFDDQFSVERPDGSNFTLKIRSTKLEDSAMYFCASSVIGGGEKLFFGSGTQLSVL.

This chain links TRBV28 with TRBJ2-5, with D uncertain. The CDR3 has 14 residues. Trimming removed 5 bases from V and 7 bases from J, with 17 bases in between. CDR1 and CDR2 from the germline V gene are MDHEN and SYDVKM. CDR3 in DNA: TGTGCCAGCAGTCCTTGGGCCTACCCAGGGACCCAGTACTTC. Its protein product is CASSPWAYPGTQYF.

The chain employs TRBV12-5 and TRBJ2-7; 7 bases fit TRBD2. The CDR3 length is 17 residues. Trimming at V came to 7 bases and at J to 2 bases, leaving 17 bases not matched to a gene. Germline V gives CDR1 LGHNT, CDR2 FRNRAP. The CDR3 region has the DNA TGTGCTAGTGCCCCCCTAATCGTTCGGGGAGGGCCCTACGAGCAGTACTTC. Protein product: CASAPLIVRGGPYEQYF.

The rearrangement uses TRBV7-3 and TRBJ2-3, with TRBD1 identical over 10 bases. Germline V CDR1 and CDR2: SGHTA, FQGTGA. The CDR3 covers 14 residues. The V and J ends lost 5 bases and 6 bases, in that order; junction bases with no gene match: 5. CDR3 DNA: TGTGCCAGCAGCCAGACAGGGGGCGAGGATACGCAGTATTTT. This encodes CASSQTGGEDTQYF.

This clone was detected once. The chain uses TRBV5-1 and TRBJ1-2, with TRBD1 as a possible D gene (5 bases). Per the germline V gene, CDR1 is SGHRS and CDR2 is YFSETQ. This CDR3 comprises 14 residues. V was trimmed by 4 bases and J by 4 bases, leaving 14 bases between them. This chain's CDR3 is CASSHGTVIYGYTF. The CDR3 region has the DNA TGCGCCAGCAGCCACGGGACTGTCATCTATGGCTACACCTTC.

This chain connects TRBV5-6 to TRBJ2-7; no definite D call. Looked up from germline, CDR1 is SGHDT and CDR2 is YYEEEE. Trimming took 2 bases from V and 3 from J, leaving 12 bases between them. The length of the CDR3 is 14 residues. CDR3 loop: CASSFSPPHYEQYF. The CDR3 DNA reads TGTGCCAGCAGCTTCAGTCCCCCTCACTACGAGCAGTACTTC.

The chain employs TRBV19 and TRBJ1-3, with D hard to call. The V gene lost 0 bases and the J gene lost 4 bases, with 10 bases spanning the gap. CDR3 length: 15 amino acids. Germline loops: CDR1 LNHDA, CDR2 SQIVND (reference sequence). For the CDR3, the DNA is TGTGCCAGTAGTATAGATCTAAAGCTAGGAAACACCATATATTTT. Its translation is CASSIDLKLGNTIYF.

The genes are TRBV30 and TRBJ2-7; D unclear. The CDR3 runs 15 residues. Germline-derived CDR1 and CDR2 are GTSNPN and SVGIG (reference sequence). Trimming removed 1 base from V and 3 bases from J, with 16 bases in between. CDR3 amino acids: CAWSAAGQPRYEQYV. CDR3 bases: TGTGCCTGGAGTGCGGCAGGCCAACCACGCTACGAGCAGTACGTC.

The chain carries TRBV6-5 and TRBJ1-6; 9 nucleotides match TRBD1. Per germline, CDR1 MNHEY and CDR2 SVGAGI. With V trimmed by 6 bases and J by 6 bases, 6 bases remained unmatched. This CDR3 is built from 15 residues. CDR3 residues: CASSPRTGANSPLHF. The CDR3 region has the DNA TGTGCCAGCAGCCCTCGGACAGGGGCTAATTCACCCCTCCACTTT.

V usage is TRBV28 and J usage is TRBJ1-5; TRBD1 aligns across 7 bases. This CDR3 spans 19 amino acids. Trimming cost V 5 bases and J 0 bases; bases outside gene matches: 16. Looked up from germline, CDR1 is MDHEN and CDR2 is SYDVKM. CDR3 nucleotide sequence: TGTGCCAGCAGTGATTATATCTTCAACAGGGGAATTAGCAATCAGCCCCAGCATTTT. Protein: CASSDYIFNRGISNQPQHF.

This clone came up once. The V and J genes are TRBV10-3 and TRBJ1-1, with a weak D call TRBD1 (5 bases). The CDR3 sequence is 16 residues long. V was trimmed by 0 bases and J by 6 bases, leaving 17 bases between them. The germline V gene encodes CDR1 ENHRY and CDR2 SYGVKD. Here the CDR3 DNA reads TGTGCCATCAGTGAGTCTTTTCAGGGCCCAGGTCCTGAAGCTTTCTTT. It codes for CAISESFQGPGPEAFF.

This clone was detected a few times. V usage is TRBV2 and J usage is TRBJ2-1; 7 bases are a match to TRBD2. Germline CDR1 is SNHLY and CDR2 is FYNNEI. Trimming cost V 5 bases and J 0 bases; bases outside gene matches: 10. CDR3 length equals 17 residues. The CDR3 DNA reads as TGTGCCAGCAGTCGACCAACTAGCGCTACCTCCTACAATGAGCAGTTCTTC. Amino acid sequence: CASSRPTSATSYNEQFF.